The next 22 T cell receptor beta chains were all read from a single sample in a study of blood T cell repertoires in COVID-19. The repertoire was sequenced with immunoSEQ multiplex PCR; TCRdb's copy has only in-frame clones and lacks some. The table lists fewer than 450,000 clones, approximately 88% of them singletons. The sequenced sample consisted of peripheral blood. Every receptor here comes from a woman in her fifties or sixties with COVID-19, enrolled during active disease.

The V call is TRBV3-1 (or the pseudogene TRBV3-2), the J call TRBJ1-2, with D hard to call. Trimming left V 1 base short and J 0 bases short, with 12 bases between. Germline V gene lookup returns CDR1 LGHDT and CDR2 YNNKEL (reference sequence). The CDR3 extends over 16 amino acids. The CDR3 nucleotides are TGTGCCAGCAGCCAAGTTACTGGTCTAGCTAACTATGGCTACACCTTC. This translates into CASSQVTGLANYGYTF.

As regards this clone: Other nucleotide sequences in the sample specify the same CDR3. The chain employs TRBV30 and TRBJ2-7; D perhaps matches TRBD2 (5 bases). The CDR3 is 12 residues long. V lost 2 bases and J lost 4, with 9 bases in between. Germline V gene lookup returns CDR1 GTSNPN and CDR2 SVGIG (reference sequence). CDR3 in amino acids: CAWSLTGYEQYF. The CDR3 DNA is TGTGCCTGGAGTCTCACGGGGTACGAGCAGTACTTC.

This rearrangement joins TRBV28 to TRBJ2-7; 10 nucleotides match TRBD2. This CDR3 is built from 17 residues. Germline-derived CDR1 and CDR2 are MDHEN and SYDVKM. V was pared by 4 bases and J by 1 base, with 10 bases of the junction left unmatched. CDR3 DNA sequence: TGTGCCAGCAGTTATCTCCTAACTAGCGGGGCTTCCTACGAGCAGTACTTC. It encodes CASSYLLTSGASYEQYF. Full variable domain (missing parts from reference TRBV28 and TRBJ2-7): DVKVTQSSRYLVKRTGEKVFLECVQDMDHENMFWYRQDPGLGLRLIYFSYDVKMKEKGDIPEGYSVSREKKERFSLILESASTNQTSMYLCASSYLLTSGASYEQYFGPGTRLTVT.

Comments on this clone: One end of the junction fails to match germline, which may point to a read error. The chain has TRBV19 and TRBJ1-1; a weak D match, TRBD1 (6 bases). The CDR3 sequence is 16 residues long. Germline CDR1 reads LNHDA; CDR2 reads SQIVND (reference sequence). The DNA of the CDR3 is TGTGCCAGTAGTATAAGGCAGGGGACCCTGAAAACTGAAGCTTTCTTT. Translated: CASSIRQGTLKTEAFF. Supplemented by reference TRBV19 and TRBJ1-1, the full variable domain reads DGGITQSPKYLFRKEGQNVTLSCEQNLNHDAMYWYRQDPGQGLRLIYYSQIVNDFQKGDIAEGYSVSREKKESFPLTVTSAQKNPTAFYLCASSIRQGTLKTEAFFGQGTRLTVV.

The count of this clone is one. V gene TRBV30 combines with J gene TRBJ2-3; TRBD2 agrees at 8 bases. Trimming took 1 base from V and 2 from J; bases not matched to a gene: 5. Germline V gene lookup returns CDR1 GTSNPN and CDR2 SVGIG (reference sequence). The CDR3 is made up of 15 amino acids. This CDR3 reads CAWSGAGDTTDTQYF. CDR3 sequence (DNA): TGTGCCTGGAGTGGAGCGGGGGATACCACAGATACGCAGTATTTT.

This clone has a single count. The chain links TRBV11-3 to TRBJ1-1, with no clear D. The germline gives CDR1 SGHNT, CDR2 YENEEA. The CDR3 loop spans 13 amino acids. Trimming left V 4 bases short and J 4 bases short, with 10 bases between. The CDR3 loop is CASSSGGFTEAFF. CDR3 nucleotide sequence: TGTGCCAGCAGCTCCGGAGGGTTCACTGAAGCTTTCTTT.

V gene TRBV6-5 combines with J gene TRBJ2-2; 7 bases align to TRBD1. J gave up 2 bases and V 9 bases, and 6 bases lay outside the gene matches. CDR1 and CDR2 (germline): MNHEY, SVGAGI. The CDR3 is 14 residues long. CDR3 DNA sequence: TGTGCCAGTCGGACAGGCGTAAACACCGGGGAGCTGTTTTTT. It codes for CASRTGVNTGELFF.

This rearrangement joins TRBV9 to TRBJ1-6; 7 bases align to TRBD1. V dropped 6 bases and J dropped 4; count of bases not matched to a gene: 4. The CDR3 is 14 amino acids. Germline V gene lookup returns CDR1 SGDLS and CDR2 YYNGEE. The CDR3 DNA follows: TGTGCCAGCAAAGGGACAGATTATAATTCACCCCTCCACTTT. Its protein is CASKGTDYNSPLHF.

This chain uses TRBV28 with TRBJ1-5; unclear D gene. The CDR3 sequence is 16 residues long. Between the trimmed V and J ends, which lost 2 bases and 1 base, there was a span of 12 bases. The germline V gene has CDR1 MDHEN and CDR2 SYDVKM. This CDR3 reads CASSLISGQSNQPQHF. The DNA for the CDR3 is TGTGCCAGCAGTTTAATCTCTGGGCAGAGCAATCAGCCCCAGCATTTT.

The chain has TRBV19 and TRBJ1-1; TRBD1 aligns across 9 bases. Germline V CDR1 and CDR2: LNHDA, SQIVND (reference sequence). CDR3 size: 14 residues. V lost 9 bases and J lost 5; bases outside the gene matches: 10. The CDR3 protein is CASRQEQGATEAFF. The CDR3 region has the DNA TGTGCCAGCCGTCAAGAACAGGGGGCTACTGAAGCTTTCTTT.

The rearrangement uses TRBV30 and TRBJ2-5, with 7 bases aligning to TRBD2. This CDR3 has 16 amino acids. V shed 3 bases and J 7 bases; nucleotides not matched to a gene: 17. Germline-derived CDR1 and CDR2 are GTSNPN and SVGIG (reference sequence). CDR3 DNA sequence: TGTGCCTGGAGACCGGTCGAGCGGGGTTCGTTAGGGACCCAGTACTTC. It is translated as CAWRPVERGSLGTQYF.

The chain recombines TRBV28 with TRBJ2-7; the D gene is possibly TRBD2 (6 bases). Germline CDR1 reads MDHEN; CDR2 reads SYDVKM. The CDR3 consists of 17 residues. V lost 6 bases and J 6 bases, leaving 27 bases between the germline ends. The CDR3 loop reads CASSLSPPSLAGGEQYF. The CDR3 DNA follows: TGTGCCAGCAGCCTCAGTCCCCCATCCCTCGCCGGGGGCGAGCAGTACTTC. Supplemented by reference TRBV28 and TRBJ2-7, the full variable domain reads DVKVTQSSRYLVKRTGEKVFLECVQDMDHENMFWYRQDPGLGLRLIYFSYDVKMKEKGDIPEGYSVSREKKERFSLILESASTNQTSMYLCASSLSPPSLAGGEQYFGPGTRLTVT.

The chain couples TRBV7-3 to TRBJ2-5; perhaps TRBD2 as D (7 bases). Germline assignment: CDR1 SGHTA and CDR2 FQGTGA. The CDR3 loop spans 15 amino acids. Trimming shortened V by 2 bases and J by 3 bases, and 13 bases separated the two germline ends. CDR3 sequence (DNA): TGTGCCAGCAGCTTAGGCCGGGGGGCCGAAGAGACCCAGTACTTC. Translation: CASSLGRGAEETQYF. The full variable domain, rest sourced from reference TRBV7-3 and TRBJ2-5, is GAGVSQTPSNKVTEKGKYVELRCDPISGHTALYWYRQSLGQGPEFLIYFQGTGAADDSGLPNDRFFAVRPEGSVSTLKIQRTERGDSAVYLCASSLGRGAEETQYFGPGTRLLVL.

This CDR3 is CASRRGLEGYTF. The CDR3 DNA follows: TGTGCCAGCCGGCGGGGACTCGAAGGCTACACCTTC. This rearrangement joins TRBV12-3 or TRBV12-4 to TRBJ1-2; tentative D call: TRBD1 (5 bases). The CDR3 is made up of 12 amino acids. V was pared by 8 bases and J by 8 bases, with 15 bases between.

The chain recombines TRBV6-5 with TRBJ1-1; tentative D call: TRBD1 (5 bases). Looked up from germline, CDR1 is MNHEY and CDR2 is SVGAGI. CDR3 length: 14 residues. Deletions cut 6 bases from V and 1 base from J, with 12 bases between. CDR3 coding DNA: TGTGCCAGCAGCGTCGCGGGGACGAACACTGAAGCTTTCTTT. Translated, it gives CASSVAGTNTEAFF.

The chain employs TRBV6-6 and TRBJ1-1, with D uncertain. The CDR3 length is 13 residues. From germline, CDR1 is MNHNY and CDR2 SVGAGI (reference sequence). V dropped 0 bases and J dropped 6 bases, with 8 bases sitting between them. The CDR3 loop reads CASSYSTVSEAFF. In nucleotides, the CDR3 is TGTGCCAGCAGTTACTCAACAGTCTCTGAAGCTTTCTTT.

V and J are TRBV12-5 and TRBJ1-5; D might be TRBD1 (5 bases). Trimming shortened V by 0 bases and J by 0 bases, and 15 bases separated the two germline ends. This CDR3 is 18 amino acids long. Germline CDR1 and CDR2: LGHNT and FRNRAP. CDR3 sequence reads: CASGLVLSGEGSNQPQHF. The CDR3 DNA reads TGTGCTAGTGGTTTGGTACTCTCGGGGGAGGGTAGCAATCAGCCCCAGCATTTT.

The chain couples TRBV3-1 (or the pseudogene TRBV3-2) to TRBJ1-2; no reliable D call. Germline V gene sequence: CDR1 LGHDT, CDR2 YNNKEL (reference sequence). V was shortened by 3 bases and J by 7 bases, with 12 bases between the two germline ends. CDR3 length: 13 residues. CDR3 sequence (DNA): TGTGCCAGCAGCCAGGCCCAGGTTACTGGCTACACCTTC. It translates to CASSQAQVTGYTF.

This rearrangement joins TRBV5-1 to TRBJ2-2; 7 bases line up with TRBD1. With V trimmed by 4 bases and J by 7 bases, 7 bases remained unmatched. The CDR3 runs 14 residues. Germline V gene sequence: CDR1 SGHRS, CDR2 YFSETQ. This CDR3 is CASSSWTGNGELFF. In DNA form, the CDR3 reads TGCGCCAGCAGCAGCTGGACAGGAAACGGGGAGCTGTTTTTT.

The V call is TRBV4-1, the J call TRBJ2-1; possible D gene TRBD2, 6 bases. V dropped 6 bases and J dropped 8 bases, with 14 bases sitting between them. This CDR3 contains 13 residues. Germline V gene data show CDR1 as MGHRA and CDR2 as YSYEKL. The CDR3 is CASSIVAVDEQFF. The CDR3 coding sequence is TGCGCCAGCAGTATAGTAGCGGTGGATGAGCAGTTCTTC.

The chain combines TRBV5-6 with TRBJ2-1, with 7 nucleotides matching TRBD2. There are 16 residues in the CDR3. Germline V lookup: CDR1 SGHDT, CDR2 YYEEEE. Trimming removed 1 base from V and 0 bases from J; junction bases left unmatched: 4. The CDR3 loop is CASSLFPSGSYNEQFF. Here the CDR3 DNA reads TGTGCCAGCAGCTTGTTTCCTAGCGGCTCCTACAATGAGCAGTTCTTC.

CDR3 sequence (DNA): TGTGCCAGCAGCGTACGACAGGGTCCAGATACGCAGTATTTT. Translated, it gives CASSVRQGPDTQYF. V and J are TRBV9 and TRBJ2-3, with 7 bases matching TRBD1. Germline V gives CDR1 SGDLS, CDR2 YYNGEE. The junction had 3 bases not matched to a gene; V was cut back by 1 base and J by 4 bases. The CDR3 totals 14 residues.